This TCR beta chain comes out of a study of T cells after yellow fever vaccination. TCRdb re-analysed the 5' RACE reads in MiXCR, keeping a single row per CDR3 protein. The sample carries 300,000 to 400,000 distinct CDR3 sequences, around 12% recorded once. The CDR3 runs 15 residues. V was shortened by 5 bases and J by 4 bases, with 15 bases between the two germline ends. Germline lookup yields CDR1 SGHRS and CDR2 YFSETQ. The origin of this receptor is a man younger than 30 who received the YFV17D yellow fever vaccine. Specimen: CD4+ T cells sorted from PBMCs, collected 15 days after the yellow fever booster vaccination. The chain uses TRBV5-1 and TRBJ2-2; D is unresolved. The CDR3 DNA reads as TGCGCCAGCAGGCAACGGGTTCCTATCACCGGGGAGCTGTTTTTT. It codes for CASRQRVPITGELFF. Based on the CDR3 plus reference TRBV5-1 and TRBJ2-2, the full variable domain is KAGVTQTPRYLIKTRGQQVTLSCSPISGHRSVSWYQQTPGQGLQFLFEYFSETQRNKGNFPGRFSGRQFSNSRSEMNVSTLELGDSALYLCASRQRVPITGELFFGEGSRLTVL.